The source of this T cell receptor (beta chain) is a study of T cell repertoires in cytomegalovirus infection. On the study more broadly: Both a matching HLA type and CMV infection were indicated by public TCR beta signatures.

With respect to this clonotype: One junction end disagrees with the germline gene, perhaps due to a read error.

TCRdb ran MiXCR on the reads and lists one entry per CDR3 protein. The data contain approximately 700,000 distinct CDR3 sequences, 35% to 45% of them singletons. The CDR3 has 15 residues. Germline V gene sequence: CDR1 SGHVS, CDR2 FQNEAQ. Source material: PBMCs. This sequence joins TRBV7-8 and TRBJ2-7; the D gene is possibly TRBD2 (6 bases). The sequence derives from a human donor in good health (CMV status not recorded). Some clones in this sample may be carry-over from other donors' samples. CDR3: CSSSLGLGSAYEQYF. CDR3 DNA sequence: TGTTCCAGCAGCTTAGGTCTCGGGAGTGCCTACGAGCAGTACTTC.